This T cell receptor beta chain was sequenced in a study of PD-1 blockade in mismatch repair-deficient tumors. Study-wide results and caveats: Three of seven peptides expanded clones, giving more than 120 unique blood TCRs. Tumor-resident clones, often undetectable pretreatment in blood, expanded then contracted after pembrolizumab.

For this clone: Its specificity is unknown.

Generated by immunoSEQ multiplex PCR, the TCRdb table keeps only in-frame clones and is missing some. The table includes about 15,000 clones, under 85% detected once. Specified time point: roughly 9-day in vitro stimulation with candidate neoantigen peptide 5. This TCR derives from an adult with mismatch repair-deficient cancer. The sequences come from cells cultured in vitro, collected from a patient treated with pembrolizumab.

DNA for the CDR3: TGCGCCAGCAGTGATGGAGCAACCTACAATGAGCAGTTCTTC. Amino acid sequence: CASSDGATYNEQFF. The rearrangement links TRBV10-1 to TRBJ2-1; D gene ambiguous. Trimming took 3 bases from V and 2 from J, leaving 8 bases between them. The CDR3 loop spans 14 amino acids. Germline V gene lookup returns CDR1 WNHNN and CDR2 SYGVQD (reference sequence).